This TCR beta chain originates from a study of blood T cell repertoires in COVID-19. Trimming shortened V by 0 bases and J by 6 bases, and 17 bases separated the two germline ends. Germline lookup yields CDR1 SGHDN and CDR2 FVKESK. The CDR3 is made up of 16 amino acids. Generated by immunoSEQ multiplex PCR, the TCRdb table keeps only in-frame clones and is missing some. This sample yields approximately 63,000 clones, of which 80% to 90% are seen a single time; about 20% belongs to the top ten. Material: peripheral blood. The chain has TRBV14 and TRBJ1-1, with D hard to call. This clonotype was obtained from a woman aged 55-69 years with COVID-19, enrolled during active disease. The CDR3 sequence: CASSQDSPGVGAEAFF. Written as DNA, the CDR3 is TGTGCCAGCAGCCAAGATAGCCCCGGGGTTGGTGCTGAAGCTTTCTTT.